Following are 27 T cell receptor beta chains from one sample sequenced in a study of sequential checkpoint blockade in melanoma. TCRdb's table, derived via immunoSEQ multiplex PCR, lists solely in-frame clones and lacks some. The repertoire has approximately 20,000 clones, approximately 26% of them found once; the top ten carry about 6.8%. Documented treatment: randomized to nivolumab then ipilimumab (arm A) or the reverse (arm B). The material sequenced was tumor tissue (inferred from file names), taken from a patient given nivolumab and ipilimumab in sequence. The source of these receptors is a human donor with melanoma.

The chain couples TRBV28 to TRBJ2-7, with 11 bases that match TRBD2. V lost 8 bases to trimming and J lost 2 bases; unmatched junction nucleotides: 2. The germline gives CDR1 MDHEN, CDR2 SYDVKM. CDR3 length: 13 amino acids. In DNA form, the CDR3 reads TGTGCCAGCGTGGGACTAGCGGCCTACGAGCAGTACTTC. As protein: CASVGLAAYEQYF.

V is TRBV18 and J is TRBJ2-7, with D uncertain. The germline V gene encodes CDR1 KGHSH and CDR2 LQKENI. CDR3 length equals 13 residues. V was clipped by 0 bases and J by 0 bases, with 3 bases between them. CDR3 loop: CASSPPGSYEQYF. The CDR3 region has the DNA TGTGCCAGCTCACCACCGGGCTCCTACGAGCAGTACTTC.

The chain couples TRBV11-3 to TRBJ2-5, with 13 bases aligning to TRBD2. The CDR3 has 16 residues. Losses at the gene ends were 5 bases for V and 5 bases for J; bases not matched to a gene: 8. From germline, CDR1 is SGHNT and CDR2 YENEEA. CDR3 sequence: CASSPPGLAGAETQYF. The CDR3 nucleotides read TGTGCCAGCAGCCCACCAGGACTAGCGGGAGCGGAGACCCAGTACTTC.

V gene TRBV6-8 combines with J gene TRBJ1-2; D perhaps matches TRBD1 (5 bases). Trimming pared 2 bases from V and 7 bases from J, leaving 8 bases between. The CDR3 contains 12 residues. CDR1 and CDR2 from the germline V gene are MNHGY and SAAAGT. CDR3 region: CASSYGGSGYTF. The DNA of the CDR3 is TGTGCCAGCAGTTACGGGGGGTCTGGCTACACCTTC.

The V and J genes are TRBV18 and TRBJ2-7; 12 bases line up with TRBD2. V gave up 2 bases and J gave up 0 bases; unmatched junction bases: 8. The CDR3 has 18 residues. Germline V CDR1 and CDR2: KGHSH, LQKENI. Here the CDR3 reads CASSPYASGRGSSYEQYF. The DNA for the CDR3 is TGTGCCAGCTCACCATATGCTAGCGGGAGGGGGAGCTCCTACGAGCAGTACTTC. Looking up the rest from reference TRBV18 and TRBJ2-7 gives the full variable domain: NAGVMQNPRHLVRRRGQEARLRCSPMKGHSHVYWYRQLPEEGLKFMVYLQKENIIDESGMPKERFSAEFPKEGPSILRIQQVVRGDSAAYFCASSPYASGRGSSYEQYFGPGTRLTVT.

V gene TRBV7-6 combines with J gene TRBJ2-2; D is uncertain. Trimming shortened V by 1 base and J by 5 bases, and 11 bases separated the two germline ends. Per germline, CDR1 SGHVS and CDR2 FNYEAQ. The CDR3 contains 15 residues. CDR3 coding DNA: TGTGCCAGCAGCTTAGAAGGGTCTATTACCGGGGAGCTGTTTTTT. Its translation is CASSLEGSITGELFF.

This clone has a count of ten or more. The chain combines TRBV11-3 with TRBJ1-2; D might be TRBD1 (5 bases). V was cut by 5 bases and J by 0 bases, with 13 bases left in between. Per the germline V gene, CDR1 is SGHNT and CDR2 is YENEEA. The CDR3 covers 15 residues. CDR3 in amino acids: CASSRQPATNYGYTF. The CDR3 DNA sequence: TGTGCCAGCAGCCGACAGCCCGCCACTAACTATGGCTACACCTTC.

Only a few counts were recorded for this clone. The chain combines TRBV9 with TRBJ2-3, with 10 bases that match TRBD2. The trim removed 0 bases at V and 6 bases at J, leaving 10 bases unmatched. Germline V CDR1 and CDR2: SGDLS, YYNGEE. The CDR3 extends over 17 amino acids. CDR3 protein: CASSVGISSGRADTQYF. The CDR3 region has the DNA TGTGCCAGCAGCGTAGGTATATCTAGCGGGAGAGCCGATACGCAGTATTTT.

This chain uses TRBV29-1 with TRBJ1-1, with D possibly TRBD1 on 6 matching bases. Trimming pared 2 bases from V and 11 bases from J, leaving 15 bases between. Per germline, CDR1 SQVTM and CDR2 ANQGSEA. The CDR3 sequence is 12 residues long. CDR3 protein: CSVETGARWAFF. The CDR3 DNA follows: TGCAGCGTTGAAACGGGGGCCCGGTGGGCTTTCTTT.

The chain employs TRBV7-1 and TRBJ1-6; D is unclear. TRBV7-1 is an ORF, with its function uncertain. This CDR3 contains 14 residues. V was pared by 4 bases and J by 7 bases, with 11 bases between. The CDR3 coding sequence is TGTGCCAGCAGCTTATATTCTGGGAATTCACCCCTCCACTTT. This codes for CASSLYSGNSPLHF.

The chain employs TRBV18 and TRBJ2-1; tentatively, D is TRBD1 (5 bases). Trimming removed 3 bases from V and 0 bases from J, with 15 bases in between. From germline, CDR1 is KGHSH and CDR2 LQKENI. This CDR3 is built from 17 residues. CDR3 bases: TGTGCCAGCTCACCTCTGCATGGGGCCAGCTCCTACAATGAGCAGTTCTTC. This translates into CASSPLHGASSYNEQFF. Full variable domain (missing parts from reference TRBV18 and TRBJ2-1): NAGVMQNPRHLVRRRGQEARLRCSPMKGHSHVYWYRQLPEEGLKFMVYLQKENIIDESGMPKERFSAEFPKEGPSILRIQQVVRGDSAAYFCASSPLHGASSYNEQFFGPGTRLTVL.

This clone has more than one count but fewer than ten. The chain couples TRBV11-3 to TRBJ2-2; 9 nucleotides agree with TRBD2. CDR3 length: 18 amino acids. J was trimmed by 3 bases and V by 2 bases; bases with no gene match: 10. CDR1 SGHNT and CDR2 YENEEA come from the germline V gene. The CDR3 region has the DNA TGTGCCAGCAGCTTAATGGGACCCACTAGCGGGTACACCGGGGAGCTGTTTTTT. Residues: CASSLMGPTSGYTGELFF.

The gene calls are TRBV10-2 and TRBJ1-5; TRBD1 matches 7 bases. Unmatched junction bases numbered 6, after V lost 7 bases and J lost 6 bases. The CDR3 runs 13 residues. Germline lookup yields CDR1 WSHSY and CDR2 SAAADI. The DNA of the CDR3 is TGCGCCAGCACCGACAGGGTCACTCAGCCCCAGCATTTT. It encodes CASTDRVTQPQHF.

This chain links TRBV28 with TRBJ2-3; a weak D match, TRBD2 (5 bases). Germline V lookup: CDR1 MDHEN, CDR2 SYDVKM. The CDR3 loop spans 14 amino acids. Trimming pared 6 bases from V and 3 bases from J, leaving 13 bases between. The CDR3 DNA sequence: TGTGCCAGCAGGCCAGCGGAACTGACAGATACGCAGTATTTT. Protein product: CASRPAELTDTQYF.

V gene TRBV5-1 combines with J gene TRBJ1-5; TRBD1 matches at 8 bases. The CDR3 is 14 amino acids. With 2 bases clipped from V and 7 bases from J, the junction kept 5 bases outside the gene matches. Germline V gives CDR1 SGHRS, CDR2 YFSETQ. The CDR3 spells CASSFGQGGQPQHF. The CDR3 nucleotides are TGCGCCAGCAGCTTCGGACAGGGTGGACAGCCCCAGCATTTT.

The J gene is TRBJ2-2, the V gene TRBV29-1; D unclear. Trimming cost V 4 bases and J 5 bases, with 8 bases left between them. CDR1 is SQVTM and CDR2 is ANQGSEA in the germline V gene. The CDR3 loop spans 12 amino acids. The CDR3 DNA reads as TGCAGCGTTGGTACAGCTACCGGGGAGCTGTTTTTT. Its protein product is CSVGTATGELFF.

Only a few counts were recorded for this clone. The chain is built from TRBV9 and TRBJ2-7; possible D gene TRBD2, 5 bases. V was clipped by 7 bases and J by 3 bases, with 17 bases between them. The CDR3 is 14 residues long. In germline, CDR1 is SGDLS, CDR2 YYNGEE. CDR3 sequence reads: CASRIRERDYEQYF. CDR3 DNA sequence: TGTGCCAGCCGGATCCGGGAAAGAGACTACGAGCAGTACTTC. Together with reference TRBV9 and TRBJ2-7, the CDR3 gives the full variable domain: DSGVTQTPKHLITATGQRVTLRCSPRSGDLSVYWYQQSLDQGLQFLIQYYNGEERAKGNILERFSAQQFPDLHSELNLSSLELGDSALYFCASRIRERDYEQYFGPGTRLTVT.

This clone occurred many times. This chain links TRBV11-3 with TRBJ2-3; TRBD1 is a possible D gene (6 bases). In germline, CDR1 is SGHNT, CDR2 YENEEA. The CDR3 length is 14 residues. The ends were cut back, 5 bases at V and 3 bases at J, with 12 bases in the middle. CDR3 amino acids: CASSPGQQTDTQYF. The CDR3, as DNA: TGTGCCAGCAGCCCAGGACAGCAAACAGATACGCAGTATTTT.

The chain couples TRBV18 to TRBJ1-1; TRBD1 might be the D (5 bases). V was trimmed by 3 bases and J by 1 base, leaving 6 bases between them. Germline assignment: CDR1 KGHSH and CDR2 LQKENI. The CDR3 is 13 amino acids. CDR3 DNA: TGTGCCAGCTCACCCGGGGCGAACACTGAAGCTTTCTTT. It is translated as CASSPGANTEAFF.

J is TRBJ2-7 and V is TRBV18; 10 bases are a match to TRBD1. CDR3 length: 14 amino acids. The V segment lost 3 bases and the J segment 5 bases; nucleotides outside the gene matches: 4. CDR1 is KGHSH and CDR2 is LQKENI in the germline V gene. The CDR3 protein is CASSPGQGSDEQYF. The DNA of the CDR3 is TGTGCCAGCTCACCGGGACAGGGGTCCGACGAGCAGTACTTC.

This clone turned up a few times. The rearrangement uses TRBV6-8 and TRBJ2-4, with D maybe TRBD2 (6 bases). CDR1 and CDR2 from the germline V gene are MNHGY and SAAAGT. Between the trimmed V and J ends, which lost 10 bases and 0 bases, there was a span of 13 bases. CDR3 length: 14 amino acids. Written as DNA, the CDR3 is TGTGCCATCTGGGGGGATATAGCCAAAAACATTCAGTACTTC. Translated, it gives CAIWGDIAKNIQYF.

This chain joins TRBV29-1 and TRBJ2-1; no firm D call. V was clipped by 0 bases and J by 0 bases, with 12 bases between them. The CDR3 is 16 residues long. The germline CDR1 and CDR2 sequences are SQVTM and ANQGSEA. CDR3 residues: CSVEDRQARSYNEQFF. The CDR3 DNA is TGCAGCGTTGAAGATAGGCAGGCCCGCTCCTACAATGAGCAGTTCTTC.

There are a few counts of this clone. The genes are TRBV6-8 and TRBJ2-7; 9 bases agree with TRBD2. V lost 0 bases to trimming and J lost 3 bases; unmatched junction nucleotides: 9. Germline CDR1 reads MNHGY; CDR2 reads SAAAGT. The CDR3 contains 17 residues. The CDR3 sequence: CASSYSQGSSGNYEQYF. The CDR3 DNA sequence: TGTGCCAGCAGTTACTCGCAGGGGTCTAGCGGGAACTACGAGCAGTACTTC.

This clone was counted a few times. The rearrangement links TRBV5-1 to TRBJ1-1, with TRBD1 as a possible D gene (6 bases). In germline, CDR1 is SGHRS, CDR2 YFSETQ. The CDR3 loop spans 15 amino acids. Trimming took 0 bases from V and 1 from J, leaving 10 bases between them. The CDR3 spells CASSLGLQGNTEAFF. As DNA, the CDR3 is TGCGCCAGCAGCTTGGGGCTACAGGGGAACACTGAAGCTTTCTTT. The full variable domain, rest sourced from reference TRBV5-1 and TRBJ1-1, is KAGVTQTPRYLIKTRGQQVTLSCSPISGHRSVSWYQQTPGQGLQFLFEYFSETQRNKGNFPGRFSGRQFSNSRSEMNVSTLELGDSALYLCASSLGLQGNTEAFFGQGTRLTVV.

The chain combines TRBV6-8 with TRBJ2-1; maybe TRBD2 (5 bases). CDR1 and CDR2 from the germline V gene are MNHGY and SAAAGT. Trimming removed 5 bases from V and 6 bases from J, with 14 bases in between. The CDR3 has 14 amino acids. The DNA of the CDR3 is TGTGCCAGCAGTGACGACCTAGCCAGCAATGAGCAGTTCTTC. This gives the protein CASSDDLASNEQFF.

This clone was seen many times. This chain joins TRBV7-5 and TRBJ2-1; the table gives TRBD2 as D, unverified against the DNA. TRBV7-5 is listed as a pseudogene. The CDR3 totals 16 residues. CDR3 bases: TGTGCCAGCAGCTTTATCGGGACTAGCGAAAACAATGAGCAGTTCTTC. It translates to CASSFIGTSENNEQFF.

This clone was counted once. The rearrangement joins TRBV29-1 to TRBJ2-7; 7 positions match TRBD2. The CDR3 extends over 13 amino acids. The V segment lost 3 bases and the J segment 2 bases; nucleotides outside the gene matches: 4. CDR1 is SQVTM, CDR2 ANQGSEA, per germline. CDR3: CSVDGLGPYEQYF. In nucleotides, the CDR3 is TGCAGCGTTGATGGACTAGGGCCCTACGAGCAGTACTTC.